The next 26 T cell receptor beta chains were all read from a single sample in a study of beta chain features in type 1 diabetes. Since all of the isolated RNA was reverse transcribed, expressed TCRB transcripts were what got sequenced. Repertoires were generated with immunoSEQ multiplex PCR, while TCRdb's copy carries only in-frame clones and drops some. The sample carries about 450,000 clones, 9.5% to 12% recorded once. Input material: naive CD4+ T cells from blood. The source of these receptors is a woman younger than 30 in good health.

This clone showed up just a few times. The chain employs TRBV7-9 and TRBJ2-3; TRBD1 agrees at 8 bases. This CDR3 contains 15 residues. V lost 1 base to trimming and J lost 5 bases; unmatched junction nucleotides: 5. CDR1 and CDR2 from the germline V gene are SEHNR and FQNEAQ (reference sequence). The CDR3, as DNA: TGTGCCAGCAGCTTAGGGGACAGGCTTCAAGATACGCAGTATTTT. This codes for CASSLGDRLQDTQYF.

The chain uses TRBV30 and TRBJ2-1, with D possibly TRBD2 on 7 matching bases. Trimming removed 4 bases at V and 12 bases at J, with 19 bases between. Germline lookup yields CDR1 GTSNPN and CDR2 SVGIG (reference sequence). The CDR3 is made up of 13 amino acids. DNA for the CDR3: TGTGCCTGGACCCTGCAAGGGGGGGATGGGCAGTTCTTC. Translating it yields CAWTLQGGDGQFF.

A few counts support this clone. This chain's CDR3 is CASSYSQGSEAFF. In DNA, the CDR3 is TGTGCCAGCAGTTACTCGCAGGGGTCTGAAGCTTTCTTT. V usage is TRBV6-5 and J usage is TRBJ1-1, with a possible D match to TRBD1 (6 bases). Germline loops: CDR1 MNHEY, CDR2 SVGAGI. This CDR3 is built from 13 residues. V was cut by 0 bases and J by 6 bases, with 8 bases left in between.

The chain links TRBV4-1 to TRBJ2-2; D is ambiguous. V lost 5 bases and J lost 0, with 7 bases in between. CDR1 is MGHRA and CDR2 is YSYEKL in the germline V gene. CDR3 length equals 14 residues. In DNA, the CDR3 is TGCGCCAGCAGCGCCAAAACGAACACCGGGGAGCTGTTTTTT. As protein: CASSAKTNTGELFF.

This sequence joins TRBV2 and TRBJ2-1; 12 nucleotides match TRBD2. CDR3 length equals 15 residues. Germline CDR1 reads SNHLY; CDR2 reads FYNNEI. Trimming took 6 bases from V and 5 from J; bases not matched to a gene: 5. In nucleotides, the CDR3 is TGTGCCAGCAGGGCACTAGCGGGAGGTAACAATGAGCAGTTCTTC. Its translation is CASRALAGGNNEQFF.

The chain employs TRBV2 and TRBJ2-1; no firm D call. Trimming removed 2 bases from V and 12 bases from J, with 5 bases in between. The germline gives CDR1 SNHLY, CDR2 FYNNEI. The CDR3 length is 10 residues. The CDR3 sequence is CASSEPRQFF. The DNA for the CDR3 is TGTGCCAGCAGTGAACCCAGGCAGTTCTTC.

In this sample, this clone turned up a few times. V usage is TRBV5-1 and J usage is TRBJ2-1; 7 bases agree with TRBD1. This CDR3 contains 15 residues. Germline lookup yields CDR1 SGHRS and CDR2 YFSETQ. Trimming removed 0 bases from V and 4 bases from J; junction bases left unmatched: 4. The CDR3 here is CASSLEGTVYNEQFF. The CDR3 coding sequence is TGCGCCAGCAGCTTGGAGGGGACAGTATACAATGAGCAGTTCTTC.

The rearrangement links TRBV7-8 to TRBJ1-6; D is undetermined. Germline lookup yields CDR1 SGHVS and CDR2 FQNEAQ. This CDR3 has 15 amino acids. V gave up 1 base and J gave up 7 bases, with 11 bases separating them. In nucleotides, the CDR3 is TGTGCCAGCAGCTTAGGCGCACAATTGAATTCACCCCTCCACTTT. As protein: CASSLGAQLNSPLHF.

This clone was recorded a few times. One end of the junction fails to match germline, which may point to a read error. The chain joins TRBV20-1 to TRBJ2-7, with 7 bases fitting TRBD2. Germline CDR1 reads DFQATT; CDR2 reads SNEGSKA (reference sequence). The CDR3 has 11 residues. The CDR3 nucleotides are TGTGGACTAGTGGCAAACTACGAGCAGTACTTC. This gives the protein CGLVANYEQYF.

In its sample, this clone was seen a few times. This same CDR3 is encoded by further DNA sequences in the sample. The V and J genes are TRBV9 and TRBJ2-7; possibly TRBD1 or TRBD2 for D (5 bases each). The germline gives CDR1 SGDLS, CDR2 YYNGEE. Trimming took off 0 bases at V and 6 bases at J, with 10 bases between the two ends. The CDR3 runs to 13 residues. The CDR3 nucleotides read TGTGCCAGCAGCGTAGTGGGGGTTGGCGAGCAGTACTTC. Translation gives CASSVVGVGEQYF.

The chain joins TRBV11-3 to TRBJ2-5; D uncertain. CDR1 SGHNT and CDR2 YENEEA come from the germline V gene. CDR3 length: 16 amino acids. The V end was cut by 4 bases, the J end by 0 bases, with 15 bases between. For the CDR3, the DNA is TGTGCCAGCAGCTGGGGTCAGAGTCGGGACCAAGAGACCCAGTACTTC. It yields the protein CASSWGQSRDQETQYF. The full variable domain, in which reference TRBV11-3 and TRBJ2-5 provide the parts outside the CDR3, is EAGVVQSPRYKIIEKKQPVAFWCNPISGHNTLYWYLQNLGQGPELLIRYENEEAVDDSQLPKDRFSAERLKGVDSTLKIQPAELGDSAVYLCASSWGQSRDQETQYFGPGTRLLVL.

This clone was counted only a few times. CDR3: CAISPPGQGSYEQYF. CDR3 nucleotide sequence: TGTGCCATCAGTCCACCGGGACAGGGATCCTACGAGCAGTACTTC. This chain uses TRBV10-3 with TRBJ2-7, with 9 bases aligning to TRBD1. The CDR3 runs 15 residues. J lost 1 base, V lost 5 bases, and 6 bases had no gene match. Looked up from germline, CDR1 is ENHRY and CDR2 is SYGVKD.

The chain carries TRBV9 and TRBJ1-3; no definite D call. The germline V gene has CDR1 SGDLS and CDR2 YYNGEE. The CDR3 is 16 amino acids. Trimming shortened V by 0 bases and J by 1 base, and 11 bases separated the two germline ends. In DNA, the CDR3 is TGTGCCAGCAGCGTAGTTAGCAGCTATTCTGGAAACACCATATATTTT. Translated: CASSVVSSYSGNTIYF.

This chain links TRBV19 with TRBJ1-4; D might be TRBD1 (5 bases). Germline V CDR1 and CDR2: LNHDA, SQIVND (reference sequence). Trimming left V 3 bases short and J 8 bases short, with 13 bases between. The CDR3 is 14 amino acids. The CDR3 DNA is TGTGCCAGTAGTATCCGAGGGGCGATGGAAAAACTGTTTTTT. This sequence encodes CASSIRGAMEKLFF.

J is TRBJ2-5 and V is TRBV30; 8 bases are a match to TRBD2. J was trimmed by 5 bases and V by 4 bases; bases with no gene match: 9. The CDR3 runs to 14 residues. Germline-derived CDR1 and CDR2 are GTSNPN and SVGIG (reference sequence). This chain's CDR3 is CAWTLAGSGETQYF. The CDR3 bases are TGTGCCTGGACGCTAGCGGGCTCGGGGGAGACCCAGTACTTC.

In its sample, this clone was seen many times. The V and J genes are TRBV13 and TRBJ1-2, with D perhaps TRBD1 (6 bases). The CDR3 is 15 residues long. V dropped 5 bases and J dropped 6 bases, with 19 bases sitting between them. CDR1 is PRHDT, CDR2 FYEKMQ, per germline (reference sequence). Here the CDR3 reads CASSQLGARSHGYTF. The DNA for the CDR3 is TGTGCCAGCAGCCAATTGGGGGCGCGAAGCCATGGCTACACCTTC.

In its sample, this clone was seen a few times. V and J are TRBV7-9 and TRBJ2-2; D may be TRBD2 (5 bases). Trimming took off 2 bases at V and 5 bases at J, with 9 bases between the two ends. The CDR3 is made up of 14 amino acids. The germline V gene has CDR1 SEHNR and CDR2 FQNEAQ (reference sequence). The CDR3, as DNA: TGTGCCAGCAGCTTAACGGGGTTAACCGGGGAGCTGTTTTTT. It yields the protein CASSLTGLTGELFF.

The chain recombines TRBV10-3 with TRBJ2-5; D is possibly TRBD1 (5 bases). Germline V gene data show CDR1 as ENHRY and CDR2 as SYGVKD. The germline V and J ends were trimmed by 3 bases and 3 bases, with 5 bases remaining between them. The CDR3 totals 12 residues. CDR3 in amino acids: CAISDREETQYF. CDR3 nucleotide sequence: TGTGCCATCAGTGACAGGGAAGAGACCCAGTACTTC.

The chain joins TRBV30 to TRBJ1-2; TRBD1 matches at 8 bases. The CDR3 has 11 amino acids. V lost 5 bases, J lost 6 bases, and 2 bases stayed unmatched. Per the germline V gene, CDR1 is GTSNPN and CDR2 is SVGIG (reference sequence). The CDR3 region has the DNA TGTGCCTGGTGGACAGGGAATGGCTACACCTTC. This encodes CAWWTGNGYTF.

This clone was seen only a few times. The rearrangement uses TRBV23-1 and TRBJ2-7; possible D gene TRBD1, 8 bases. TRBV23-1 is treated as an ORF (open reading frame) with a function not yet certain. Trimming left V 6 bases short and J 3 bases short, with 24 bases between. The CDR3 totals 17 residues. CDR3 nucleotide sequence: TGCGCCAGCAGCCACCAGGACAGGGACTATTCTTTCTACGAGCAGTACTTC. Its protein product is CASSHQDRDYSFYEQYF.

In its sample, this clone was seen a few times. The rearrangement uses TRBV7-2 and TRBJ1-1, with D unclear. In germline, CDR1 is SGHTA, CDR2 FQGNSA. This CDR3 has 13 residues. V gave up 2 bases and J gave up 5 bases, with 9 bases separating them. The CDR3 region has the DNA TGTGCCAGCAGCTTAATCTGGGGAACTGAAGCTTTCTTT. Encoded protein: CASSLIWGTEAFF.

This chain uses TRBV21-1 with TRBJ1-2. TRBV21-1 represents a pseudogene. The CDR3 has 13 amino acids. The CDR3 bases are TGTGCCAGCAAAAATAGGCCAATCTATGGCTACACCTTC. This sequence encodes CASKNRPIYGYTF.

This chain links TRBV9 with TRBJ2-5; D tentatively fits TRBD1 or TRBD2 (6 bases each). V was trimmed by 4 bases and J by 5 bases, leaving 15 bases between them. Per germline, CDR1 SGDLS and CDR2 YYNGEE. CDR3 length equals 14 residues. The CDR3 protein is CASSPRRGRETQYF. CDR3 coding DNA: TGTGCCAGCAGCCCTCGACGGGGGCGGGAGACCCAGTACTTC.

This chain joins TRBV5-1 and TRBJ2-5; D perhaps matches TRBD1 (6 bases). The V gene lost 2 bases and the J gene lost 5 bases, with 16 bases spanning the gap. Germline V gene lookup returns CDR1 SGHRS and CDR2 YFSETQ. The CDR3 contains 15 residues. This CDR3 reads CASSFTGTPGETQYF. CDR3 bases: TGCGCCAGCAGCTTCACAGGGACCCCCGGGGAGACCCAGTACTTC.

The V and J genes are TRBV7-2 and TRBJ2-3; no firm D call. The CDR3 loop spans 13 amino acids. V was shortened by 4 bases and J by 3 bases, with 8 bases between the two germline ends. Germline lookup yields CDR1 SGHTA and CDR2 FQGNSA. CDR3 in amino acids: CASSSRFTDTQYF. Here the CDR3 DNA reads TGTGCCAGCAGCTCCCGGTTTACAGATACGCAGTATTTT.

A few counts support this clone. V and J are TRBV28 and TRBJ2-1; possible D gene TRBD1, 6 bases. Deletions cut 2 bases from V and 0 bases from J, with 17 bases between. This CDR3 comprises 18 residues. In germline, CDR1 is MDHEN, CDR2 SYDVKM. This chain's CDR3 is CASSLNRIGTSSYNEQFF. The CDR3 coding sequence is TGTGCCAGCAGTTTAAACCGGATAGGGACAAGCTCCTACAATGAGCAGTTCTTC.